The 3 T cell receptor beta chains below come from one sample, sequenced in a study of T-cell reconstitution after alpha-beta-depleted transplantation in children. A TCRbeta library incorporating unique molecular identifiers was prepared. In TCRdb, the PCR reads were re-called with MiXCR into one record per CDR3 protein. Of 450,000 to 700,000 distinct CDR3 sequences in the sample, approximately 30% were seen once. The specimen was PBMCs, collected before TCRalphabeta/CD19-depleted stem cell transplant. Receptors originate from a boy under two years old with Wiskott-Aldrich syndrome, due to receive a stem cell transplant.

This clonotype has only a few counts. V is TRBV24-1 and J is TRBJ2-1; unclear D gene. The germline gives CDR1 KGHDR, CDR2 SFDVKD. The CDR3 loop spans 12 amino acids. Trimming took 0 bases from V and 10 from J, leaving 6 bases between them. The CDR3 sequence: CATSDLVGEQFF. The CDR3 bases are TGTGCCACCAGTGATTTGGTGGGGGAGCAGTTCTTC.

V and J are TRBV11-2 and TRBJ1-4, with D unclear. The V end lost 0 bases, the J end lost 8 bases, and 13 bases lay between the germline ends. The CDR3 is 15 amino acids. Germline V lookup: CDR1 SGHAT, CDR2 FQNNGV. Here the CDR3 DNA reads TGTGCCAGCAGCTTAGATCTGGGAGGAAGGGAAAAACTGTTTTTT. Translating gives CASSLDLGGREKLFF.

The V call is TRBV12-3 or TRBV12-4, the J call TRBJ2-7; D might be TRBD1 (5 bases). The CDR3 consists of 12 residues. V was clipped by 3 bases and J by 5 bases, with 8 bases between them. The CDR3: CASSFLGDEQYF. DNA for the CDR3: TGTGCCAGCAGTTTTCTAGGGGACGAGCAGTACTTC.